The 4 T cell receptor beta chains reported below all come from one sample, sequenced in a study of esophageal squamous cell carcinoma under preoperative chemotherapy. Described time point: after preoperative PTX-NDP chemotherapy. TCRdb analysed the PCR reads with MiXCR anew, one entry per CDR3 protein. The sample yields about 32,000 distinct CDR3 sequences, around 50% seen once. This material was acquired from a patient given preoperative chemotherapy. These receptors came from a human donor with esophageal squamous cell carcinoma. The donor label of this sample is uncertain.

This chain joins TRBV7-2 and TRBJ2-1; tentative D call: TRBD1 (5 bases). Germline CDR1 and CDR2: SGHTA and FQGNSA. V was trimmed by 2 bases and J by 8 bases, leaving 13 bases between them. The CDR3 length is 14 residues. CDR3 bases: TGTGCCAGCAGCTTATATTATGGGGCGGATGAGCAGTTCTTC. It is translated as CASSLYYGADEQFF.

This clonotype was picked up a small number of times. This chain connects TRBV6-8 to TRBJ1-1; D call uncertain. The CDR3 consists of 16 residues. Germline CDR1 and CDR2: MNHGY and SAAAGT. Trimming removed 2 bases from V and 1 base from J, with 14 bases in between. CDR3 sequence: CASSYDRGRGNTEAFF. As DNA, the CDR3 is TGTGCCAGCAGTTACGACCGAGGTAGAGGGAACACTGAAGCTTTCTTT.

A note on this clonotype: Relative to the germline gene, one junction end is altered; a read error may explain this. This rearrangement joins TRBV12-3 or TRBV12-4 to TRBJ2-5; 9 nucleotides match TRBD2. The CDR3 totals 14 residues. CDR3 sequence (DNA): TGTGCGGGGAGCGGGGGGCGCACCCAAGATACCCAGTACTTC. Encoded protein: CAGSGGRTQDTQYF.

Ten or more counts support this clonotype. The V and J genes are TRBV6-2 or TRBV6-3 and TRBJ2-2; D is perhaps TRBD2 (6 bases). The CDR3 runs 12 residues. Per the germline V gene, CDR1 is MNHEY and CDR2 is SVGEGT. V was trimmed by 2 bases and J by 15 bases, leaving 13 bases between them. The CDR3: CASSYPAGKVFF. The CDR3 nucleotides are TGTGCCAGCAGTTACCCGGCGGGAAAGGTGTTTTTT.